This TCR beta chain was sequenced in a study of blood T cell repertoires in COVID-19. Profiled with immunoSEQ multiplex PCR; TCRdb holds only in-frame clones, not every one. In the table there are about 440,000 clones, around nine tenths of which are singletons. CDR3 size: 15 residues. V lost 2 bases, J lost 6 bases, and 15 bases lay in between. Germline V lookup: CDR1 SGDLS, CDR2 YYNGEE. Sequencing was performed on peripheral blood. The rearrangement joins TRBV9 to TRBJ2-1; D gene ambiguous. This TCR was sampled from a woman under 40 with acute or convalescent COVID-19. The CDR3 region is CASSVLGFTANEQFF. The CDR3 bases are TGTGCCAGCAGCGTCCTAGGTTTTACGGCCAATGAGCAGTTCTTC.